The present T cell receptor beta chain was sequenced within a study of blood T cell repertoires in COVID-19. Study-level background: T cells, B-cell-depleted T cells, or PBMCs provided the cDNA or gDNA that served as material.

Remarks on this clone: Distinct nucleotide sequences in the sample also encode this CDR3.

Source study methods: Estimates of nucleated cell counts were drawn from the amplification of reference gene primers. Produced via immunoSEQ multiplex PCR; TCRdb's table is partial and in-frame only. V, J and clone size derive from that table, while D and trimming were established from the DNA sequence. The data show 270,000 or so clones, roughly 87% seen once. The sequence was obtained from a human donor in a cohort sampled during active COVID-19. Sequenced material: peripheral blood.

DNA for the CDR3: TGTGCCAGCAGCTTAGGTGGCGGGGGTTACAATGAGCAGTTCTTC. Translation: CASSLGGGGYNEQFF. The chain employs TRBV7-2 and TRBJ2-1; 7 bases match TRBD2. This CDR3 region has 15 residues. Germline assignment: CDR1 SGHTA and CDR2 FQGNSA. The J segment lost 4 bases and the V segment lost 1 base, leaving 4 bases of the junction unmatched. Full variable domain (rest looked up from reference TRBV7-2 and TRBJ2-1): GAGVSQSPSNKVTEKGKDVELRCDPISGHTALYWYRQSLGQGLEFLIYFQGNSAPDKSGLPSDRFSAERTGGSVSTLTIQRTQQEDSAVYLCASSLGGGGYNEQFFGPGTRLTVL.